Listed below are T cell receptor beta chains from one sample, sequenced in a study of blood T cell repertoires in COVID-19. Profiling relied on immunoSEQ multiplex PCR, and the TCRdb table lists in-frame clones only, not all of them. The sample carries 200,000 or so clones, roughly 84% recorded once. The sample consisted of peripheral blood. Receptor source: a middle-aged woman who had recovered from COVID-19. Each CDR3 is given with its conserved first and last residue. The D gene is left open where the match is weak. The listing skips clone size in some rows; elsewhere it reads once, few, many or a size class.

TGTGCCAGCAGTCCGAGGACAGGGATCTACGAGCAGTACTTC	CASSPRTGIYEQYF	.	TRBD1	TRBV27	TRBJ2-7
TGTGCCAGCAGCCAAGATGACAGGGGCTATGGCTACACCTTC	CASSQDDRGYGYTF	.	TRBD1	TRBV3-1/TRBV3-2	TRBJ1-2
TGTGCCTGGAGTCCTCCGGGACAGCCAATTCGCTTT	CAWSPPGQPIRF	.	TRBD1	TRBV30	TRBJ1-1
TGTGCCACCAGTGATTCCAGGGGCAATCAGCCCCAGCATTTT	CATSDSRGNQPQHF	.	.	TRBV24-1	TRBJ1-5
TGTGCCAGCAGCTTAGGGTTCGGGGGAGGCTACACCTTC	CASSLGFGGGYTF	.	.	TRBV7-8	TRBJ1-2
TGTGCCACCAGCAGAGACGGCGGGCAAGAGACCCAGTACTTC	CATSRDGGQETQYF	.	.	TRBV15	TRBJ2-5
TGTGCCAGCAGTTTTACACACTCGACAGAAGCCTATGGCTACACCTTC	CASSFTHSTEAYGYTF	.	.	TRBV28	TRBJ1-2
TGTGCCTGGAGTGGTAGGACAGGGAGACTAAACACTGAAGCTTTCTTT	CAWSGRTGRLNTEAFF	.	TRBD1	TRBV30	TRBJ1-1
TGTGCCAGCAGCTTGGAGCTAGCGGGGGACACAGATACGCAGTATTTT	CASSLELAGDTDTQYF	.	TRBD2	TRBV5-5	TRBJ2-3
TGTGCCAGCAGTCGGACTAGCGGCACCTACGAGCAGTACTTC	CASSRTSGTYEQYF	.	TRBD2	TRBV6-6	TRBJ2-7
TGTGCCAGCAGCCAAGATGCCGGGACTAGCGGTTTATCCTACAATGAGCAGTTCTTC	CASSQDAGTSGLSYNEQFF	.	TRBD2	TRBV4-2	TRBJ2-1
TGTGCCAGCACCCCCACCGGGACAGGGGGTCGCGAGCAGTACTTC	CASTPTGTGGREQYF	once	TRBD1	TRBV5-6	TRBJ2-7
TGTGCCAGCAGCAGGGACAGGGATGGATCACCCCTCCACTTT	CASSRDRDGSPLHF	once	TRBD1	TRBV6-5	TRBJ1-6
TGCGCCAGCAGCCGGACTAGCGAACAAGAGACCCAGTACTTC	CASSRTSEQETQYF	.	TRBD2	TRBV5-1	TRBJ2-5
TGTGCCAGTGGGAGGGTGGGGGGCAACTATGGCTACACCTTC	CASGRVGGNYGYTF	once	.	TRBV19	TRBJ1-2
TGTGCCAGCAGTCCGCCGACAGGGAACACTGAAGCTTTCTTT	CASSPPTGNTEAFF	.	.	TRBV28	TRBJ1-1
TGTGCCAGCGATGGGCAGGGGGCGGCCCAGTACTTC	CASDGQGAAQYF	once	TRBD1	TRBV2	TRBJ2-5
TGTGCCAGCAGCTTAGTAGACTCCTACGAGCAGTACTTC	CASSLVDSYEQYF	.	.	TRBV7-2	TRBJ2-7
TGTGCCAGCTCACCAGGGGGCTTGAACACTGAAGCTTTCTTT	CASSPGGLNTEAFF	.	.	TRBV18	TRBJ1-1
TGTGCCAGCAGCCAGGGGGGACAGTGGAACAATCAGCCCCAGCATTTT	CASSQGGQWNNQPQHF	once	TRBD1	TRBV3-1/TRBV3-2	TRBJ1-5
TGTGCCAGCAGCTTAGAACGGTTGGGCGGGAGGGCCCACGGGGAGCTGTTTTTT	CASSLERLGGRAHGELFF	.	TRBD2	TRBV7-2	TRBJ2-2
TGTGCCAGCAGTTTATCCACAGGGAGCACAGATACGCAGTATTTT	CASSLSTGSTDTQYF	.	.	TRBV27	TRBJ2-3
TGTGCCAGCAGTGAAGGGGACAGCCTCAAAAACATTCAGTACTTC	CASSEGDSLKNIQYF	.	TRBD1	TRBV2	TRBJ2-4
TGTGCCAGCAGCCAAGATCCTGCCGGGGAGCTGTTTTTT	CASSQDPAGELFF	.	.	TRBV4-2	TRBJ2-2
TGTGCCAGCAGCCAGGCCCTCTGGACAGGGACCGGGGAGCTGTTTTTT	CASSQALWTGTGELFF	.	TRBD1	TRBV3-1/TRBV3-2	TRBJ2-2
TGTGCCAGCAGTTTCGGCGGAGAGATGACAAACATTCAGTACTTC	CASSFGGEMTNIQYF	.	.	TRBV27	TRBJ2-4
TGTGCCAGCAGGGACAGGGGGCGAACAGAGACCCAGTACTTC	CASRDRGRTETQYF	.	TRBD1	TRBV14	TRBJ2-5
TGTGCCAGCGCCGACAGGGTCGGTCAGCCCCAGCATTTT	CASADRVGQPQHF	.	TRBD1	TRBV19	TRBJ1-5
TGTGCCAGCAGCTTAGGAGGCAATTCACCCCTCCACTTT	CASSLGGNSPLHF	.	.	TRBV7-8	TRBJ1-6
TGTGCCAGCAGCCAAACTATATGGGAAAAACTGTTTTTT	CASSQTIWEKLFF	.	.	TRBV14	TRBJ1-4
TGCGCCAGCAGCCAAGATCGCGGGTCCTGGGTCACCGGGGAGCTGTTTTTT	CASSQDRGSWVTGELFF	.	.	TRBV4-1	TRBJ2-2
TGTGCCAGCAGTCCTCAGCGGGAGGGGACCCAGTACTTC	CASSPQREGTQYF	few	TRBD2	TRBV12-3/TRBV12-4	TRBJ2-5
TGTGCCAGCAGCCCGGACAGGGCCTCCTACGAGCAGTACTTC	CASSPDRASYEQYF	once	TRBD1	TRBV7-2	TRBJ2-7
TGTGCCTCGCGAGGGTCTGGAAACACCATATATTTT	CASRGSGNTIYF	.	.	TRBV6-6	TRBJ1-3
TGTGCCAGACAGGGGATAGGCACTGAAGCTTTCTTT	CARQGIGTEAFF	.	TRBD1	TRBV30	TRBJ1-1
TGCGCCAGCAGCTGGGACAGATTCTATGGCTACACCTTC	CASSWDRFYGYTF	.	TRBD1	TRBV5-1	TRBJ1-2
TGTGCCAGTAGTAGACAGGGGGCTAACTATGGCTACACCTTC	CASSRQGANYGYTF	.	TRBD1	TRBV19	TRBJ1-2
TGCAGCGTTGTTAGAGGAGGGGACGAGCAGTACTTC	CSVVRGGDEQYF	.	.	TRBV29-1	TRBJ2-7
TGTGCAAGTCGCTTAGATATGGCGCGACGCGGCTTATTCACAGATACGCAGTATTTT	CASRLDMARRGLFTDTQYF	.	.	TRBV12-2	TRBJ2-3
TGTGCCTGGAGTGTACGGGATGGCTATGGCTACACCTTC	CAWSVRDGYGYTF	.	.	TRBV30	TRBJ1-2
TGTGCCAGTAACCCGGGAACAGGGGCTCCATACGAGCAGTACTTC	CASNPGTGAPYEQYF	.	TRBD1	TRBV19	TRBJ2-7